Sequencing of this T cell receptor (beta chain) was carried out in a study of T cell responses to AZD1222 COVID-19 vaccine. Study results and caveats: At 160-218 and 743-854, vaccine-associated CD4 TCRs were dominant, and they spanned spike. Close to half of spike-specific TCRs reportedly recognize unmutated variant regions. Researchers took repertoire samples only after the peak T cell response had come. When two AZD1222 doses had been given, Spike-specific TCR breadth and depth rose.

The length of the CDR3 is 14 residues. Trimming cost V 5 bases and J 0 bases; bases outside gene matches: 2. The germline gives CDR1 SGHRS, CDR2 YFSETQ. Notes on this clone: Its target is unknown.

Measured with immunoSEQ multiplex PCR; TCRdb has only the in-frame clones, and not every one. The sample consists of about 190,000 clones, roughly 88% of them appearing once. The sample was peripheral blood, taken on day 0 of AZD1222 vaccination. The TCR was taken from an adult in good health. The rearrangement joins TRBV5-1 to TRBJ2-7, with 10 bases that match TRBD1. The CDR3 spells CASSRTGGSYEQYF. CDR3 in DNA: TGCGCCAGCAGTCGGACAGGGGGCTCCTACGAGCAGTACTTC.